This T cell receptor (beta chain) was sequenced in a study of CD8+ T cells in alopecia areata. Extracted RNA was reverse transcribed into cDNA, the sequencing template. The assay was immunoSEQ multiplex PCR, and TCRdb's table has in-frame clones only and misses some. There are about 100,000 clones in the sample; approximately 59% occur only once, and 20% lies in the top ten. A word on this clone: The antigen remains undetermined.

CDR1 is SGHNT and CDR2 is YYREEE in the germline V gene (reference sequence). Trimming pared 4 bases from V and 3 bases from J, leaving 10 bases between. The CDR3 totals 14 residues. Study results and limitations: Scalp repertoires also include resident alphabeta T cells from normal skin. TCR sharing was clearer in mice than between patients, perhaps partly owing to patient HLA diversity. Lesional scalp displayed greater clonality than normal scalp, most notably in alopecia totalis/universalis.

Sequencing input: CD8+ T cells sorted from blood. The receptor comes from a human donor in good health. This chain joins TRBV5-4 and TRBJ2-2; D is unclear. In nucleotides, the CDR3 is TGTGCCAGCAGCCATAACTACTACACCGGGGAGCTGTTTTTT. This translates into CASSHNYYTGELFF.